Presented here are 17 T cell receptor beta chains from one specimen sequenced in a study of technical replicates of blood from a few donors (dated by TCRdb to 2017 to 2019). The library was obtained by the immunoSEQ multiplex PCR assay. TCRdb obtained this table from immuneACCESS and retained in-frame rearrangements with V and J assigned. These tables miss some clones; where compared with another copy, unresolved V genes account for less than half of the shortfall, and the remainder is unexplained. Present in this sample are over 85,000 clones, about 96% of which were seen just once. Roughly 0.35% of the sample belongs to the ten largest clones. Sequencing was done on a sample of T cells isolated from PBMCs. These receptors originate from a human donor in good health.

This clone showed up just once. This chain uses TRBV10-2 with TRBJ2-4; 13 bases are shared with TRBD2. The germline gives CDR1 WSHSY, CDR2 SAAADI. CDR3 size: 17 residues. V trimming: 2 bases; J trimming: 6 bases; junction bases outside the gene matches: 7. The CDR3 region is CASSEPPGLAGPNIQYF. The CDR3 DNA sequence: TGCGCCAGCAGTGAGCCTCCGGGACTAGCGGGACCAAACATTCAGTACTTC.

This clone appeared a single time. The V call is TRBV27, the J call TRBJ1-1, with a tentative D call TRBD1 (5 bases). Germline V gives CDR1 MNHEY, CDR2 SMNVEV (reference sequence). The CDR3 is made up of 13 amino acids. The V end lost 4 bases, the J end lost 1 base, and 7 bases lay between the germline ends. The CDR3 DNA is TGTGCCAGCAGTTGGGGCAGGAACACTGAAGCTTTCTTT. Amino acids: CASSWGRNTEAFF.

The rearrangement uses TRBV7-3 and TRBJ2-5; TRBD2 agrees at 13 bases. The CDR3 is made up of 18 amino acids. Trimming took 4 bases from V and 5 from J; bases not matched to a gene: 13. Germline assignment: CDR1 SGHTA and CDR2 FQGTGA. In nucleotides, the CDR3 is TGTGCCAGCAGCTCCCAACTAGCGGGAGGGCCTAAATCTGAGACCCAGTACTTC. It yields the protein CASSSQLAGGPKSETQYF.

The CDR3 nucleotides read TGTGCCAGCAGTTTATCATCCATTTCGGGAGACCATGAGCAGTTCTTC. Amino acids: CASSLSSISGDHEQFF. V is TRBV27 and J is TRBJ2-1; D is perhaps TRBD2 (6 bases). CDR1 MNHEY and CDR2 SMNVEV come from the germline V gene (reference sequence). V lost 0 bases and J 8 bases, leaving 17 bases between the germline ends. The CDR3 is 16 residues long.

The rearrangement joins TRBV4-2 to TRBJ2-6; D not resolved. Trimming left V 1 base short and J 0 bases short, with 7 bases between. The CDR3 loop spans 16 amino acids. Germline V gives CDR1 LGHNA, CDR2 YNFKEQ. In DNA form, the CDR3 reads TGTGCCAGCAGCCAAGTCTACGGCTCTGGGGCCAACGTCCTGACTTTC. Its translation is CASSQVYGSGANVLTF.

This chain links TRBV9 with TRBJ2-1; the match to TRBD2 covers 13 bases. The V and J ends lost 3 bases and 5 bases, in that order; junction bases with no gene match: 14. From germline, CDR1 is SGDLS and CDR2 YYNGEE. This CDR3 comprises 19 residues. CDR3 DNA: TGTGCCAGCAGCGGGACTAGCGGGAGTAGTGAGTGGGGGCACAATGAGCAGTTCTTC. Its protein product is CASSGTSGSSEWGHNEQFF.

The chain combines TRBV19 with TRBJ2-7; D perhaps matches TRBD2 (6 bases). The germline V and J ends were trimmed by 1 base and 3 bases, with 13 bases remaining between them. The CDR3 loop spans 15 amino acids. Germline values: CDR1 LNHDA, CDR2 SQIVND (reference sequence). CDR3 coding DNA: TGTGCCAGTAGTATAGTACTAGCAATAAACTACGAGCAGTACTTC. This codes for CASSIVLAINYEQYF. The full variable domain, its missing parts supplied by reference TRBV19 and TRBJ2-7, is DGGITQSPKYLFRKEGQNVTLSCEQNLNHDAMYWYRQDPGQGLRLIYYSQIVNDFQKGDIAEGYSVSREKKESFPLTVTSAQKNPTAFYLCASSIVLAINYEQYFGPGTRLTVT.

The chain links TRBV2 to TRBJ2-1; maybe TRBD2 (5 bases). Trimming left V 7 bases short and J 5 bases short, with 12 bases between. The CDR3 totals 13 residues. Germline V gene sequence: CDR1 SNHLY, CDR2 FYNNEI. The CDR3 here is CASMRARDNEQFF. The CDR3, as DNA: TGTGCCAGCATGAGGGCTCGGGACAATGAGCAGTTCTTC.

The chain employs TRBV27 and TRBJ1-1; TRBD1 is a possible D gene (5 bases). V was shortened by 0 bases and J by 0 bases, with 11 bases between the two germline ends. CDR1 is MNHEY and CDR2 is SMNVEV in the germline V gene (reference sequence). The CDR3 spans 16 residues. As DNA, the CDR3 is TGTGCCAGCAGTTTATCGGGGCGGTTTCTGAACACTGAAGCTTTCTTT. Protein sequence: CASSLSGRFLNTEAFF.

The genes are TRBV14 and TRBJ2-7; possible D gene TRBD1, 6 bases. Germline-derived CDR1 and CDR2 are SGHDN and FVKESK. The CDR3 loop spans 14 amino acids. V was pared by 5 bases and J by 4 bases, with 15 bases between. CDR3 in amino acids: CASSDTGLWYEQYF. Here the CDR3 DNA reads TGTGCCAGCAGCGACACAGGGTTATGGTACGAGCAGTACTTC.

This CDR3 reads CASSLDSGAYNEQFF. The CDR3 DNA follows: TGTGCCAGCAGTTTAGATTCGGGGGCCTACAATGAGCAGTTCTTC. The rearrangement joins TRBV27 to TRBJ2-1, with D possibly matching TRBD2 (6 bases). Trimming left V 2 bases short and J 2 bases short, with 10 bases between. The CDR3 runs to 15 residues. Germline CDR1 MNHEY, CDR2 SMNVEV (reference sequence).

The CDR3 coding sequence is TGTGCCAGCAGTTCATCCGGGACACAAATCTCCTACGAGCAGTACTTC. Protein product: CASSSSGTQISYEQYF. The chain uses TRBV28 and TRBJ2-7, with D tentatively TRBD1 (6 bases). Per the germline V gene, CDR1 is MDHEN and CDR2 is SYDVKM. Trimming removed 4 bases at V and 0 bases at J, with 16 bases between. CDR3 length equals 16 residues.

CDR3 sequence (DNA): TGTGCCAGCAGCGGGAGACTTGCAGATACGCAGTATTTT. Translating it yields CASSGRLADTQYF. V is TRBV13 and J is TRBJ2-3; a weak D match, TRBD2 (5 bases). Trimming cost V 5 bases and J 4 bases, with 10 bases left between them. The germline gives CDR1 PRHDT, CDR2 FYEKMQ (reference sequence). The CDR3 is 13 residues long.

This chain links TRBV19 with TRBJ2-2, with TRBD2 matching over 10 bases. With 4 bases clipped from V and 6 bases from J, the junction kept 11 bases outside the gene matches. The CDR3 is 17 amino acids. Looked up from germline, CDR1 is LNHDA and CDR2 is SQIVND (reference sequence). The CDR3 is CASSRRGLAELAGELFF. The DNA of the CDR3 is TGTGCCAGTAGTAGGAGAGGACTAGCGGAATTGGCCGGGGAGCTGTTTTTT.

V and J are TRBV2 and TRBJ2-7; D is perhaps TRBD1 (5 bases). V was trimmed by 3 bases and J by 7 bases, leaving 13 bases between them. The CDR3 spans 13 residues. Germline V gives CDR1 SNHLY, CDR2 FYNNEI. The CDR3 loop is CASSDLGAGEQYF. Written as DNA, the CDR3 is TGTGCCAGCAGTGACCTTGGGGCCGGGGAGCAGTACTTC. The full variable domain, completed using reference TRBV2 and TRBJ2-7, is EPEVTQTPSHQVTQMGQEVILRCVPISNHLYFYWYRQILGQKVEFLVSFYNNEISEKSEIFDDQFSVERPDGSNFTLKIRSTKLEDSAMYFCASSDLGAGEQYFGPGTRLTVT.

The chain links TRBV10-3 to TRBJ2-1, with 10 bases that match TRBD2. The CDR3 is 16 amino acids. The J segment lost 3 bases and the V segment lost 5 bases, leaving 7 bases of the junction unmatched. In germline, CDR1 is ENHRY, CDR2 SYGVKD. CDR3 in amino acids: CAISTQREGHYNEQFF. CDR3 in DNA: TGTGCCATCAGTACGCAGCGGGAGGGTCACTACAATGAGCAGTTCTTC.

The V gene is TRBV10-3, the J gene TRBJ2-7; 12 bases align to TRBD2. Germline CDR1 reads ENHRY; CDR2 reads SYGVKD. With 4 bases clipped from V and 4 bases from J, the junction kept 5 bases outside the gene matches. The CDR3 consists of 15 residues. For the CDR3, the DNA is TGTGCCATCAGTGTAATACTAGCGGGGGGATACGAGCAGTACTTC. Protein product: CAISVILAGGYEQYF.